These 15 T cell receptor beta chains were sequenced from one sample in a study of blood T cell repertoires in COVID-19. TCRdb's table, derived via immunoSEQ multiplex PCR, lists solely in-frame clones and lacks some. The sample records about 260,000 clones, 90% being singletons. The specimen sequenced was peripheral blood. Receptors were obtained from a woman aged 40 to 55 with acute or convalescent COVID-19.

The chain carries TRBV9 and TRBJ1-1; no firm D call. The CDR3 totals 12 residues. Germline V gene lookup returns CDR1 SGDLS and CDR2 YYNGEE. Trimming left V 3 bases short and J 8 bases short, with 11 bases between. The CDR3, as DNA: TGTGCCAGCAGCGCCTTTGGCAGGGAAGCTTTCTTT. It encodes CASSAFGREAFF.

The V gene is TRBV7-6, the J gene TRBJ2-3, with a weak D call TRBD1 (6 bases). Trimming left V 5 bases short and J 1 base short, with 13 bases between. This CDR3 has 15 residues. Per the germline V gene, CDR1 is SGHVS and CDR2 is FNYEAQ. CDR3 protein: CASSPTTGRTDTQYF. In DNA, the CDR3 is TGTGCCAGCAGCCCGACGACAGGACGCACAGATACGCAGTATTTT. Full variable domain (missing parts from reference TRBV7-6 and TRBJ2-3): GAGVSQSPRYKVTKRGQDVALRCDPISGHVSLYWYRQALGQGPEFLTYFNYEAQQDKSGLPNDRFSAERPEGSISTLTIQRTEQRDSAMYRCASSPTTGRTDTQYFGPGTRLTVL.

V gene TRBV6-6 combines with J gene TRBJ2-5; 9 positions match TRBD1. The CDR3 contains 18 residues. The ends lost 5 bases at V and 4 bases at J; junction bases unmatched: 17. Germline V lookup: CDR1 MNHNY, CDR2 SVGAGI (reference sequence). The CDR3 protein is CASSRSWDRVSGRETQYF. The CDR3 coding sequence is TGTGCCAGCAGTCGGAGTTGGGACAGGGTATCTGGGAGAGAGACCCAGTACTTC.

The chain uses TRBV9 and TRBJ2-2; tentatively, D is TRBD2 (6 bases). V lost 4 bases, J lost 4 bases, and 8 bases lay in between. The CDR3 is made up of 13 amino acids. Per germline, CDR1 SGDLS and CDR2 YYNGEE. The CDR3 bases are TGTGCCAGCAGCCCCGGGGGCACCGGGGAGCTGTTTTTT. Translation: CASSPGGTGELFF.

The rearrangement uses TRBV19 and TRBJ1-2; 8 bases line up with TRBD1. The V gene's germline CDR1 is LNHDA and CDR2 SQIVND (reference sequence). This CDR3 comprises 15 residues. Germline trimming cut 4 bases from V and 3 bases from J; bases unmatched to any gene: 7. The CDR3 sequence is CASSTRQGIDYGYTF. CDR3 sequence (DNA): TGTGCCAGTAGTACTAGACAGGGGATCGACTATGGCTACACCTTC.

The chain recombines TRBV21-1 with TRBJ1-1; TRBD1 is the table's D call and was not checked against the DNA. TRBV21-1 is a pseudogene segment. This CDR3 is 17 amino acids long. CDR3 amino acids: CASSGRQGRNCGPEAFF. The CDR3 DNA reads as TGTGCCAGCAGCGGACGACAGGGGCGCAACTGCGGCCCTGAAGCTTTCTTT.

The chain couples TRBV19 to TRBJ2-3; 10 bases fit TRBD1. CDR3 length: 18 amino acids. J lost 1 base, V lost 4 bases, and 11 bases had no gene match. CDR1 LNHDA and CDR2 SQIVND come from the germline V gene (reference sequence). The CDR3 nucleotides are TGTGCCAGTAGTAACCGGGACAGGGGCGTCGACGGCACAGATACGCAGTATTTT. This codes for CASSNRDRGVDGTDTQYF.

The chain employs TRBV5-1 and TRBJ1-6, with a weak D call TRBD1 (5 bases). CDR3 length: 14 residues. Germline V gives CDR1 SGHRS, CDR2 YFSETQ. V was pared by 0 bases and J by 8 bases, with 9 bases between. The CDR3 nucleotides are TGCGCCAGCAGCTTGGTGCGGGGACATTCACCCCTCCACTTT. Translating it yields CASSLVRGHSPLHF.

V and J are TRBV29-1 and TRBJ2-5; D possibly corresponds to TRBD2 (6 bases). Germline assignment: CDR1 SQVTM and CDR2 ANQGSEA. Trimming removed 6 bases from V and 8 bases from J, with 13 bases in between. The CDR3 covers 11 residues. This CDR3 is CSVLREPTQYF. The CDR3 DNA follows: TGCAGCGTCCTCCGGGAGCCTACCCAGTACTTC. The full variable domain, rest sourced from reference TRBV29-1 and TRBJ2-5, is SAVISQKPSRDICQRGTSLTIQCQVDSQVTMMFWYRQQPGQSLTLIATANQGSEATYESGFVIDKFPISRPNLTFSTLTVSNMSPEDSSIYLCSVLREPTQYFGPGTRLLVL.

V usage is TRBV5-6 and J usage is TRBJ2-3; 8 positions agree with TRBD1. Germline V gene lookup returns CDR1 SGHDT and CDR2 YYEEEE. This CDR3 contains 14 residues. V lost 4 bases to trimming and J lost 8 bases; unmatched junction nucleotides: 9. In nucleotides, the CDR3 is TGTGCCAGCAGCGTAGACAGGGGATGGGCTACGCAGTATTTT. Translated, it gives CASSVDRGWATQYF.

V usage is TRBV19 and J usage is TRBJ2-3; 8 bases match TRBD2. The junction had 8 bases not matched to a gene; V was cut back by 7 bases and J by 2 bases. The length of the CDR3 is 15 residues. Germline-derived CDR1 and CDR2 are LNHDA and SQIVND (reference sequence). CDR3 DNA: TGTGCCAGTAATTCACTAGCGGCGTACACAGATACGCAGTATTTT. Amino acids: CASNSLAAYTDTQYF.

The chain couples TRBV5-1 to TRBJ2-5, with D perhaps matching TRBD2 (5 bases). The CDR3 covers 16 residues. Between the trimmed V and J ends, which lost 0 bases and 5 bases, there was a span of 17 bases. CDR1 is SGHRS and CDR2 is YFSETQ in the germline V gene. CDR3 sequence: CASSLAGGSGMETQYF. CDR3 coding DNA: TGCGCCAGCAGCTTGGCCGGCGGATCCGGGATGGAGACCCAGTACTTC.

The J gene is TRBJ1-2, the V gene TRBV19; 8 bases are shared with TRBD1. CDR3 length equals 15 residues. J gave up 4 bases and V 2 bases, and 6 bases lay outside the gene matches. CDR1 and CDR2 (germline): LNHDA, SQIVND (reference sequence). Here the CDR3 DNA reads TGTGCCAGTAGTATATTTAACAGGGGGTCCTATGGCTACACCTTC. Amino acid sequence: CASSIFNRGSYGYTF.

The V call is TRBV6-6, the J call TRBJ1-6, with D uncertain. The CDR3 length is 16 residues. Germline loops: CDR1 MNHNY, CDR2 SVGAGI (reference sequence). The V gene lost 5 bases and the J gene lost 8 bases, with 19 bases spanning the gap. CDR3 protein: CASSPLSAGSDSPLHF. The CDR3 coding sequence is TGTGCCAGCAGTCCCCTCTCTGCGGGGTCTGATTCACCCCTCCACTTT.

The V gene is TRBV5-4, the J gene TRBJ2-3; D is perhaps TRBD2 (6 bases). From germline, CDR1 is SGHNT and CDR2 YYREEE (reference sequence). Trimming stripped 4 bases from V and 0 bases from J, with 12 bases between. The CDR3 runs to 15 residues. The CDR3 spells CASSLSGSSTDTQYF. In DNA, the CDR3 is TGTGCCAGCAGCCTCAGCGGGTCTAGCACAGATACGCAGTATTTT.